What follows are 30 T cell receptor beta chains derived from one specimen sequenced in a study of early T cells in non-severe SARS-CoV-2 infection. Each CDR3 protein is one row after TCRdb ran MiXCR on the 5' RACE reads. The sample shows just under 65,000 distinct CDR3 sequences, approximately 8.8% of them seen only once. The input for sequencing was whole blood, taken at baseline. All receptors come from an adult who was a healthcare worker with PCR-confirmed SARS-CoV-2 infection or an uninfected control (not recorded which).

This chain links TRBV12-5 with TRBJ2-3; a possible D gene is TRBD1 (5 bases). The CDR3 covers 16 residues. V was cut by 9 bases and J by 2 bases, with 21 bases left in between. CDR1 and CDR2 from the germline V gene are LGHNT and FRNRAP. Written as DNA, the CDR3 is TGTGCTAGCGTCCCCCAGGGTAGAGATTCCACAGATACGCAGTATTTT. This encodes CASVPQGRDSTDTQYF.

This clonotype turned up a few times. The V and J genes are TRBV29-1 and TRBJ2-5; D unclear. Germline lookup yields CDR1 SQVTM and CDR2 ANQGSEA. The V end lost 4 bases, the J end lost 5 bases, and 17 bases lay between the germline ends. CDR3 length equals 14 residues. The CDR3 is CSVVPRDTSETQYF. The CDR3 coding sequence is TGCAGCGTTGTACCTCGCGACACCTCGGAGACCCAGTACTTC.

This clonotype showed up just a few times. V gene TRBV2 combines with J gene TRBJ2-7; TRBD2 agrees at 16 bases. From germline, CDR1 is SNHLY and CDR2 FYNNEI. This CDR3 has 17 residues. The trim removed 10 bases at V and 5 bases at J, leaving 14 bases unmatched. CDR3 DNA: TGTGCCACCAAACCCCCGGGACTAGCGGGAGGGCAGAACGAGCAGTACTTC. It yields the protein CATKPPGLAGGQNEQYF. Full variable domain (rest looked up from reference TRBV2 and TRBJ2-7): EPEVTQTPSHQVTQMGQEVILRCVPISNHLYFYWYRQILGQKVEFLVSFYNNEISEKSEIFDDQFSVERPDGSNFTLKIRSTKLEDSAMYFCATKPPGLAGGQNEQYFGPGTRLTVT.

This clonotype came up many times. This chain links TRBV6-5 with TRBJ2-1; D perhaps matches TRBD1 (6 bases). This CDR3 region has 13 residues. Germline lookup yields CDR1 MNHEY and CDR2 SVGAGI. Trimming left V 3 bases short and J 5 bases short, with 8 bases between. CDR3 protein: CASSYYRDNEQFF. In DNA form, the CDR3 reads TGTGCCAGCAGTTATTACAGGGACAATGAGCAGTTCTTC.

This clonotype came up many times. The chain links TRBV7-2 to TRBJ2-7; D unresolved. The germline CDR1 and CDR2 sequences are SGHTA and FQGNSA. This CDR3 is built from 13 residues. V was pared by 5 bases and J by 3 bases, with 11 bases between. The CDR3: CASSTSQSYEQYF. The DNA of the CDR3 is TGTGCCAGCAGCACATCTCAGAGCTACGAGCAGTACTTC.

The chain combines TRBV2 with TRBJ2-3; TRBD2 matches 16 bases. This CDR3 has 18 residues. Losses at the gene ends were 5 bases for V and 1 base for J; bases not matched to a gene: 6. Germline CDR1 is SNHLY and CDR2 is FYNNEI. The DNA for the CDR3 is TGTGCCAGCAGTCCGGGACTAGCGGGAGGGCAGGGCACAGATACGCAGTATTTT. Its translation is CASSPGLAGGQGTDTQYF.

The chain uses TRBV29-1 and TRBJ2-1; 7 bases line up with TRBD2. Germline CDR1 is SQVTM and CDR2 is ANQGSEA. V shed 5 bases and J 0 bases; nucleotides not matched to a gene: 7. The CDR3 extends over 15 amino acids. The CDR3 sequence is CSVTGRPSSYNEQFF. Written as DNA, the CDR3 is TGCAGCGTTACCGGGAGGCCAAGCTCCTACAATGAGCAGTTCTTC.

This clonotype was observed at least ten times. The J gene is TRBJ2-7, the V gene TRBV27; D is perhaps TRBD1 or TRBD2 (5 bases each). The CDR3 has 12 amino acids. Germline CDR1 and CDR2: MNHEY and SMNVEV (reference sequence). This CDR3 is CRNGTTYYEQYF. The CDR3 region has the DNA TGTCGCAACGGGACCACCTACTACGAGCAGTACTTC.

This clonotype was counted ten times or more. The chain couples TRBV7-6 to TRBJ2-2; D is uncertain. This CDR3 region has 15 residues. Trimming pared 1 base from V and 5 bases from J, leaving 11 bases between. Per germline, CDR1 SGHVS and CDR2 FNYEAQ. In DNA form, the CDR3 reads TGTGCCAGCAGCTTAGAACGCGGATCTACCGGGGAGCTGTTTTTT. Encoded protein: CASSLERGSTGELFF.

This clonotype was found a few times. V gene TRBV6-5 combines with J gene TRBJ2-4; no reliable D call. Germline V CDR1 and CDR2: MNHEY, SVGAGI. This CDR3 is 13 amino acids long. Trimming removed 6 bases at V and 0 bases at J, with 6 bases between. Written as DNA, the CDR3 is TGTGCCAGCAGGGTCTTAGCCAAAAACATTCAGTACTTC. The encoded protein is CASRVLAKNIQYF.

This sequence joins TRBV6-2 or TRBV6-3 and TRBJ1-2, with 7 bases matching TRBD1. In germline, CDR1 is MNHEY, CDR2 SVGEGT. Trimming cost V 2 bases and J 4 bases; bases outside gene matches: 10. The CDR3 totals 16 residues. The CDR3, as DNA: TGTGCCAGCAGTTACGGATACCGGGACAGCCCCTATGGCTACACCTTC. Translated, it gives CASSYGYRDSPYGYTF.

This chain links TRBV11-2 with TRBJ2-7; D may be TRBD2 (7 bases). The germline V and J ends were trimmed by 5 bases and 1 base, with 15 bases remaining between them. Germline CDR1 and CDR2: SGHAT and FQNNGV. The CDR3 is made up of 15 amino acids. DNA of the CDR3: TGTGCCAGCAGCCCCATGGGGGGGCCGTCCTACGAGCAGTACTTC. Amino acid sequence: CASSPMGGPSYEQYF.

This rearrangement joins TRBV3-1 to TRBJ2-2; possibly TRBD2 for D (6 bases). Trimming cost V 7 bases and J 3 bases, with 18 bases left between them. CDR3 size: 16 residues. Germline V gene sequence: CDR1 LGHDT, CDR2 YNNKEL (reference sequence). CDR3 amino acids: CASTRGSGLHTGELFF. The CDR3 nucleotides are TGTGCCAGCACCCGGGGTAGCGGATTGCACACCGGGGAGCTGTTTTTT.

The genes are TRBV2 and TRBJ2-5, with no clear D. With 2 bases removed from V and 7 bases from J, the gap between germline ends came to 5 bases. CDR3 size: 11 residues. CDR1 is SNHLY and CDR2 is FYNNEI in the germline V gene. CDR3 DNA sequence: TGTGCCAGCAGTGAAATTGGGACCCAGTACTTC. It encodes CASSEIGTQYF.

This clonotype was seen at least ten times. CDR3 nucleotide sequence: TGTGCCACCAGCAGAGATTCATACACTGAAGCTTTCTTT. Its protein product is CATSRDSYTEAFF. The chain carries TRBV15 and TRBJ1-1; no definite D call. Germline CDR1 is LNHNV and CDR2 is YYDKDF (reference sequence). Trimming cost V 0 bases and J 3 bases, with 5 bases left between them. This CDR3 has 13 amino acids.

The chain carries TRBV2 and TRBJ2-5, with D perhaps assigned TRBD1 or TRBD2 (5 bases each). Trimming stripped 8 bases from V and 1 base from J, with 11 bases between. The CDR3 sequence is 13 residues long. Germline CDR1 reads SNHLY; CDR2 reads FYNNEI. This CDR3 reads CASQGETQETQYF. CDR3 DNA sequence: TGTGCCAGCCAAGGGGAGACCCAAGAGACCCAGTACTTC. The full variable domain, in which reference TRBV2 and TRBJ2-5 provide the parts outside the CDR3, is EPEVTQTPSHQVTQMGQEVILRCVPISNHLYFYWYRQILGQKVEFLVSFYNNEISEKSEIFDDQFSVERPDGSNFTLKIRSTKLEDSAMYFCASQGETQETQYFGPGTRLLVL.

This clonotype was recorded a few times. V gene TRBV6-6 combines with J gene TRBJ1-5, with a weak D call TRBD1 (6 bases). The V end lost 2 bases, the J end lost 3 bases, and 14 bases lay between the germline ends. The CDR3 runs to 16 residues. Looked up from germline, CDR1 is MNHNY and CDR2 is SVGAGI (reference sequence). Written as DNA, the CDR3 is TGTGCCAGCAGTTACCCCCTTACAGGGCTCAATCAGCCCCAGCATTTT. As protein: CASSYPLTGLNQPQHF.

The CDR3 bases are TGTGCCAGCAGCGCCGACCCGGGGGCGCAGTACTTC. This codes for CASSADPGAQYF. This chain connects TRBV7-2 to TRBJ2-7; D tentatively reads TRBD1 or TRBD2 (6 bases each). Germline V gene sequence: CDR1 SGHTA, CDR2 FQGNSA. Trimming removed 5 bases from V and 9 bases from J, with 14 bases in between. The CDR3 sequence is 12 residues long. The full variable domain, rest sourced from reference TRBV7-2 and TRBJ2-7, is GAGVSQSPSNKVTEKGKDVELRCDPISGHTALYWYRQSLGQGLEFLIYFQGNSAPDKSGLPSDRFSAERTGGSVSTLTIQRTQQEDSAVYLCASSADPGAQYFGPGTRLTVT.

The rearrangement uses TRBV4-3 and TRBJ2-1, with 9 bases matching TRBD2. The CDR3 has 15 residues. The germline CDR1 and CDR2 sequences are LGHNA and YSLEER. V shed 3 bases and J 4 bases; nucleotides not matched to a gene: 4. DNA for the CDR3: TGCGCCAGCAGCCAGAATAGCGGGAGTTACAATGAGCAGTTCTTC. This encodes CASSQNSGSYNEQFF.

The genes are TRBV15 and TRBJ2-1, with 7 bases fitting TRBD1. V dropped 1 base and J dropped 5; count of bases not matched to a gene: 14. The CDR3 runs to 18 residues. Per the germline V gene, CDR1 is LNHNV and CDR2 is YYDKDF (reference sequence). The CDR3 DNA follows: TGTGCCACCAGCAGAGCCCGTCCCCCCGGGCAGGGGGACAATGAGCAGTTCTTC. Protein sequence: CATSRARPPGQGDNEQFF. The entire variable domain, with the rest obtained from reference TRBV15 and TRBJ2-1, is as follows: DAMVIQNPRYQVTQFGKPVTLSCSQTLNHNVMYWYQQKSSQAPKLLFHYYDKDFNNEADTPDNFQSRRPNTSFCFLDIRSPGLGDTAMYLCATSRARPPGQGDNEQFFGPGTRLTVL.

This clonotype was counted many times. The genes are TRBV3-1 and TRBJ2-3; D perhaps matches TRBD1 (5 bases). V lost 4 bases, J lost 2 bases, and 10 bases lay in between. The CDR3 length is 14 residues. Germline lookup yields CDR1 LGHDT and CDR2 YNNKEL (reference sequence). CDR3 sequence (DNA): TGTGCCAGCAGCCCGCGACAGATCACAGATACGCAGTATTTT. Protein: CASSPRQITDTQYF.

Many counts were recorded for this clonotype. The gene calls are TRBV7-2 and TRBJ2-1; 7 bases map to TRBD2. The ends lost 6 bases at V and 4 bases at J; junction bases unmatched: 3. This CDR3 comprises 13 residues. Germline loops: CDR1 SGHTA, CDR2 FQGNSA. CDR3 DNA sequence: TGTGCCAGCAGGTCTAGCGGTTACAATGAGCAGTTCTTC. It specifies CASRSSGYNEQFF.

This clonotype came up many times. The chain has TRBV7-2 and TRBJ2-3, with D hard to call. This CDR3 is 14 amino acids long. Trimming took 5 bases from V and 4 from J, leaving 13 bases between them. Germline CDR1 reads SGHTA; CDR2 reads FQGNSA. CDR3 DNA: TGTGCCAGCAGCATAGTTAGACTTTCAGATACGCAGTATTTT. Its protein product is CASSIVRLSDTQYF.

The chain is built from TRBV11-2 and TRBJ2-1; 7 bases match TRBD2. Germline-derived CDR1 and CDR2 are SGHAT and FQNNGV. The V segment lost 5 bases and the J segment 5 bases; nucleotides outside the gene matches: 12. The CDR3 is 16 amino acids. The CDR3 protein is CASSLRAGAADNEQFF. The DNA of the CDR3 is TGTGCCAGCAGCCTCCGCGCGGGAGCCGCTGACAATGAGCAGTTCTTC.

This clonotype came up many times. The V gene is TRBV10-3, the J gene TRBJ2-1; 8 nucleotides align to TRBD2. The V segment lost 4 bases and the J segment 8 bases; nucleotides outside the gene matches: 7. This CDR3 is 14 amino acids long. Germline values: CDR1 ENHRY, CDR2 SYGVKD. CDR3 in amino acids: CAISALGSGDEQFF. As DNA, the CDR3 is TGTGCCATCAGTGCCCTTGGTAGCGGGGATGAGCAGTTCTTC.

This chain joins TRBV6-6 and TRBJ1-1; 9 bases map to TRBD1. The germline gives CDR1 MNHNY, CDR2 SVGAGI (reference sequence). J lost 3 bases, V lost 6 bases, and 8 bases had no gene match. The CDR3 extends over 15 amino acids. The CDR3 loop reads CASRTPGQGDTEAFF. CDR3 sequence (DNA): TGTGCCAGCAGGACTCCGGGACAGGGAGACACTGAAGCTTTCTTT.

A few counts support this clonotype. The rearrangement uses TRBV6-2 or TRBV6-3 and TRBJ2-1, with D uncertain. The length of the CDR3 is 15 residues. Trimming shortened V by 0 bases and J by 10 bases, and 16 bases separated the two germline ends. Germline CDR1 reads MNHEY; CDR2 reads SVGEGT. The DNA of the CDR3 is TGTGCCAGCAGTTACTCGTCCCCTGGCCGCAGGGAGCAGTTCTTC. Protein product: CASSYSSPGRREQFF.

This clonotype was recorded at least ten times. The CDR3 region is CASSLAGQGAPRYGYTF. The CDR3 coding sequence is TGTGCCAGCAGCTTGGCGGGACAGGGGGCGCCGCGGTATGGCTACACCTTC. The chain joins TRBV5-6 to TRBJ1-2; 12 bases match TRBD1. The length of the CDR3 is 17 residues. V trimming: 0 bases; J trimming: 5 bases; junction bases outside the gene matches: 8. Germline V gene lookup returns CDR1 SGHDT and CDR2 YYEEEE.

The V call is TRBV5-1, the J call TRBJ1-1; D is possibly TRBD1 (5 bases). Per germline, CDR1 SGHRS and CDR2 YFSETQ. The V gene lost 1 base and the J gene lost 0 bases, with 10 bases spanning the gap. The CDR3 loop spans 15 amino acids. This chain's CDR3 is CASSLLGPMNTEAFF. For the CDR3, the DNA is TGCGCCAGCAGCTTGTTGGGACCGATGAACACTGAAGCTTTCTTT.

This clonotype was observed at least ten times. V is TRBV5-6 and J is TRBJ1-5; D uncertain. The length of the CDR3 is 15 residues. Germline V gives CDR1 SGHDT, CDR2 YYEEEE. V lost 0 bases, J lost 2 bases, and 9 bases lay in between. The CDR3 is CASSLGAQGNQPQHF. In nucleotides, the CDR3 is TGTGCCAGCAGCTTGGGGGCCCAGGGCAATCAGCCCCAGCATTTT.